The clone carrying this TCR beta chain came up once. Its antigen is as yet unknown. This CDR3 is 16 amino acids long. J was trimmed by 2 bases and V by 6 bases; bases with no gene match: 13. Sequencing used immunoSEQ multiplex PCR; TCRdb keeps in-frame clones, though not all of them. The profile covers about 240,000 clones, with roughly 86% appearing a single time and 0.95% to 1.5% taken by the ten largest. The data derive from a study of cytomegalovirus exposure and HLA in healthy donors. Study-wide background: A later analysis reported the same platform for the 120 or so validation repertoires and the 650 to 750 first-cohort repertoires.

Overall study findings and caveats: Most TCR sequences were rare, but some public TCRs occurred in many donors.

The sequence came from a woman in her twenties or thirties in good health and CMV-seropositive. This chain joins TRBV23-1 and TRBJ2-7, with 7 bases aligning to TRBD1. TRBV23-1 is reported as an ORF; its role is uncertain. Material: PBMCs. CDR3: CASSNLINRGPYEQYF. The DNA for the CDR3 is TGCGCCAGCAGCAACTTAATAAACAGGGGTCCCTACGAGCAGTACTTC.